This T cell receptor (beta chain) was captured in a study of T-cell memory formation after mild COVID-19. Turning to the study itself: Across donors, TCR clusters were largely donor specific. Overall study findings and caveats: Clones contracting over day 15 to 85 were CD4/CD8 balanced, with later expanders leaning CD4+. Pre-infection memory already had some responding clones, implying cross-reactive memory joined.

Remarks on this clonotype: Its cognate antigen is unknown.

Trimming took 2 bases from V and 3 from J, leaving 17 bases between them. The CDR3 covers 16 residues. CDR1 SGHVS and CDR2 FQNEAQ come from the germline V gene. From the 5' RACE reads, TCRdb called clonotypes with MiXCR, one entry per CDR3 protein. The repertoire holds around 250,000 distinct CDR3 sequences, over 9% seen once, with 22% in the top ten. The TCR was taken from a man aged 18 to 30 who had mild COVID-19 (a few samples of this study predate the infection). Cell type and time point are not known. This chain connects TRBV7-8 to TRBJ2-7; possibly TRBD1 for D (5 bases). Sequencing was carried out using PBMCs or a T cell subset sorted from them (not recorded which). The CDR3 sequence is CASSLRGLARDYEQYV. The CDR3 nucleotides read TGTGCCAGCAGCTTAAGGGGCCTGGCTAGGGACTACGAGCAGTACGTC.